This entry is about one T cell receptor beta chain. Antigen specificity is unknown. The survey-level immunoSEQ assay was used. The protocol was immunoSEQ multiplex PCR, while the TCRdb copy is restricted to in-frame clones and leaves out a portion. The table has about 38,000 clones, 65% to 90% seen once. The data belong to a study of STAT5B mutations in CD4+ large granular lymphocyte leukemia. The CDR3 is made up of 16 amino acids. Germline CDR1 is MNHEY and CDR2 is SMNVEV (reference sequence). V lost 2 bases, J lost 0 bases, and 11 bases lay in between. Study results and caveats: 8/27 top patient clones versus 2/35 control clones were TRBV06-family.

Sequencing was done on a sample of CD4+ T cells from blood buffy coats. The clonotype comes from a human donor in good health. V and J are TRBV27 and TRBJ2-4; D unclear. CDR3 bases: TGTGCCAGCAGTTTAGATGGCAAAGGAGCCAAAAACATTCAGTACTTC. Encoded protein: CASSLDGKGAKNIQYF.